Here is one T cell receptor beta chain with its context. The germline V gene has CDR1 MGHRA and CDR2 YSYEKL. The CDR3 is 18 amino acids. V dropped 1 base and J dropped 3; count of bases not matched to a gene: 11. The data originate from a study of cytomegalovirus exposure and HLA in healthy donors. PCR involved 60 Vbeta and 13 Jbeta primers. Using immunoSEQ multiplex PCR, the repertoire was profiled, and TCRdb retains in-frame clones only, with some absent. The table shows under 70,000 clones, with around four fifths occurring only once. The sample was PBMCs. The source is a man aged 45-60 years in good health and CMV-seronegative. This chain uses TRBV4-1 with TRBJ2-3; TRBD1 matches 9 bases. As DNA, the CDR3 is TGCGCCAGCAGCCAAGCTACAAAGACAGGGGGTATAACAGATACGCAGTATTTT. Its translation: CASSQATKTGGITDTQYF.